This passage covers 12 T cell receptor beta chains from one sample sequenced in a study of shared T cell receptors in the human thymus. Data came from immunoSEQ multiplex PCR; TCRdb stores just in-frame clones and leaves some out. Counted here are 630,000 or so clones, 80% to 90% occurring once; the ten biggest clones make up under 0.01%. In addition, the sample was reused for a study of human thymus T cells.

Input material: thymocytes. All receptors come from a boy under two years old with a congenital heart defect.

The chain uses TRBV27 and TRBJ2-3; a weak D match, TRBD2 (5 bases). The length of the CDR3 is 16 residues. Looked up from germline, CDR1 is MNHEY and CDR2 is SMNVEV (reference sequence). V shed 8 bases and J shed 3 bases, with 21 bases lying between them. The CDR3 reads CASLPNRFGDTDTQYF. DNA for the CDR3: TGTGCCAGCCTACCGAACCGGTTCGGGGATACAGATACGCAGTATTTT.

The chain joins TRBV28 to TRBJ2-1, with 8 bases that match TRBD2. This CDR3 has 16 residues. Per the germline V gene, CDR1 is MDHEN and CDR2 is SYDVKM. In nucleotides, the CDR3 is TGTGCTACCGCCCATGGGGTCGGGACTAGTTTTTATGAGCAGTTCTTC. This codes for CATAHGVGTSFYEQFF.

The genes are TRBV5-1 and TRBJ2-5, with 9 nucleotides matching TRBD2. V trimming: 0 bases; J trimming: 1 base; junction bases outside the gene matches: 4. Germline-derived CDR1 and CDR2 are SGHRS and YFSETQ. The length of the CDR3 is 16 residues. The chain's CDR3 is CASSLGGLAAQETQYF. The DNA for the CDR3 is TGCGCCAGCAGCTTGGGGGGACTAGCAGCCCAAGAGACCCAGTACTTC.

The chain combines TRBV19 with TRBJ2-1; tentative D call: TRBD1 (6 bases). Germline-derived CDR1 and CDR2 are LNHDA and SQIVND (reference sequence). V was shortened by 2 bases and J by 0 bases, with 11 bases between the two germline ends. The CDR3 is 16 amino acids. In DNA form, the CDR3 reads TGTGCCAGTAGTATATGGGGGCCTGTCTCCTACAATGAGCAGTTCTTC. It encodes CASSIWGPVSYNEQFF.

This clone appeared a single time. V usage is TRBV7-2 and J usage is TRBJ1-5; the match to TRBD1 covers 7 bases. V lost 4 bases to trimming and J lost 6 bases; unmatched junction nucleotides: 3. CDR1 and CDR2 from the germline V gene are SGHTA and FQGNSA. The CDR3 runs 13 residues. The DNA of the CDR3 is TGTGCCAGCAGCTGGACAGGTTTTCAGCCCCAGCATTTT. This codes for CASSWTGFQPQHF.

This chain links TRBV18 with TRBJ1-2; D unclear. The CDR3 is 14 residues long. Germline CDR1 and CDR2: KGHSH and LQKENI. The V and J ends lost 0 bases and 2 bases respectively, with 7 bases between them. The CDR3, as DNA: TGTGCCAGCTCACCACCCCCAGGAAACTATGGCTACACCTTC. It is translated as CASSPPPGNYGYTF.

CDR3 in DNA: TGTGCCAGCAGCCCCGGCCCGGGACAGGGGCAAGAAAAACTGTTTTTT. It translates to CASSPGPGQGQEKLFF. The V gene is TRBV7-9, the J gene TRBJ1-4; TRBD1 matches at 10 bases. The V gene's germline CDR1 is SEHNR and CDR2 FQNEAQ (reference sequence). V was pared by 5 bases and J by 8 bases, with 11 bases of the junction left unmatched. This CDR3 is built from 16 residues.

This chain joins TRBV28 and TRBJ2-1, with D possibly being TRBD1 (6 bases). CDR1 is MDHEN and CDR2 is SYDVKM in the germline V gene. This CDR3 region has 12 residues. With 5 bases removed from V and 10 bases from J, the gap between germline ends came to 12 bases. CDR3 region: CASSRDRYEQFF. The CDR3 DNA sequence: TGTGCCAGCAGTCGAGACAGGTACGAGCAGTTCTTC.

As DNA, the CDR3 is TGTGCCAGCAGCACGCAGACTAGCGGGGGGCTTGCAGATACGCAGTATTTT. Translated: CASSTQTSGGLADTQYF. The chain joins TRBV11-2 to TRBJ2-3, with 13 bases matching TRBD2. The length of the CDR3 is 17 residues. With V trimmed by 5 bases and J by 4 bases, 9 bases remained unmatched. Germline CDR1 SGHAT, CDR2 FQNNGV.

This clone appeared a few times. J is TRBJ1-2 and V is TRBV5-1; D remains ambiguous. The germline V gene has CDR1 SGHRS and CDR2 YFSETQ. The V gene lost 4 bases and the J gene lost 5 bases, with 18 bases spanning the gap. This CDR3 comprises 15 residues. The CDR3 region has the DNA TGCGCCAGCAGCCCCCTTGACACAAGCCCATATGGCTACACCTTC. Translation: CASSPLDTSPYGYTF.

CDR3 DNA sequence: TGTGCCAGCAGTTACGCGAGGGACAGGGGCAACGAGCAGTACTTC. Amino acid sequence: CASSYARDRGNEQYF. The chain joins TRBV6-5 to TRBJ2-7, with 10 positions matching TRBD1. J gave up 5 bases and V 2 bases, and 6 bases lay outside the gene matches. The CDR3 runs 15 residues. CDR1 is MNHEY and CDR2 is SVGAGI in the germline V gene.

The rearrangement links TRBV15 to TRBJ1-4; 7 positions match TRBD1. The trim removed 0 bases at V and 2 bases at J, leaving 3 bases unmatched. The CDR3 runs to 16 residues. The germline V gene encodes CDR1 LNHNV and CDR2 YYDKDF (reference sequence). The CDR3 coding sequence is TGTGCCACCAGCAGAGATCACAGGGGCACTAATGAAAAACTGTTTTTT. Encoded protein: CATSRDHRGTNEKLFF.